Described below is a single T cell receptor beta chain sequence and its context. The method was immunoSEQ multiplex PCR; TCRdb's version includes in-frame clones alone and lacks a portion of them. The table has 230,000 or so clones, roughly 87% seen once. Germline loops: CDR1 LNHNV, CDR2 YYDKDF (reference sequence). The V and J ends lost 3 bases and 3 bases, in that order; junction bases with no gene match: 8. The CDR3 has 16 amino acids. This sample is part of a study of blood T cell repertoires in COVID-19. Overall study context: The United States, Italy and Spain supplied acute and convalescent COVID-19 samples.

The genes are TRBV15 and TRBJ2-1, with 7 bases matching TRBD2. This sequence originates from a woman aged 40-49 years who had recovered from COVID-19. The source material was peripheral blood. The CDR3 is CATSSQAGEGYNEQFF. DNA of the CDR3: TGTGCCACCAGCAGCCAGGCGGGGGAGGGCTACAATGAGCAGTTCTTC.